The 29 T cell receptor beta chains given below trace back to one sample, sequenced in a study of blood T cell repertoires in COVID-19. Only in-frame clones appear in the TCRdb table, and some are missing; sequencing was by immunoSEQ multiplex PCR. The data show under 250,000 clones, about 85% seen once. The sample was peripheral blood. The receptors were gathered from a man in his forties or fifties who had recovered from COVID-19.

This chain joins TRBV28 and TRBJ2-7, with D possibly being TRBD1 (5 bases). Germline loops: CDR1 MDHEN, CDR2 SYDVKM. CDR3 length equals 15 residues. V shed 6 bases and J shed 0 bases, with 15 bases lying between them. The CDR3 spells CASRSTATSSYEQYF. The CDR3, as DNA: TGTGCCAGCAGGTCGACAGCGACCAGCTCCTACGAGCAGTACTTC.

The chain has TRBV4-1 and TRBJ2-7; 10 nucleotides line up with TRBD1. Germline trimming cut 1 base from V and 7 bases from J; bases unmatched to any gene: 7. The germline gives CDR1 MGHRA, CDR2 YSYEKL. This CDR3 has 15 amino acids. The CDR3 loop reads CASSQARQGAGEQYF. The CDR3 nucleotides read TGCGCCAGCAGCCAAGCGAGACAGGGGGCGGGGGAGCAGTACTTC.

The chain joins TRBV30 to TRBJ1-4; D perhaps matches TRBD1 (5 bases). Per the germline V gene, CDR1 is GTSNPN and CDR2 is SVGIG (reference sequence). V was pared by 3 bases and J by 3 bases, with 11 bases between. There are 14 residues in the CDR3. The chain's CDR3 is CAWSVGGSNEKLFF. CDR3 in DNA: TGTGCCTGGAGCGTCGGGGGGTCTAATGAAAAACTGTTTTTT.

This clone has only one observation. V is TRBV19 and J is TRBJ2-7, with 8 bases matching TRBD1. CDR3 length: 14 residues. Germline values: CDR1 LNHDA, CDR2 SQIVND (reference sequence). V was clipped by 5 bases and J by 4 bases; unmatched bases: 7. The CDR3 is CASSPRTGLYEQYF. The CDR3 nucleotides read TGTGCCAGTAGTCCCAGGACAGGGTTGTACGAGCAGTACTTC. The full variable domain, rest sourced from reference TRBV19 and TRBJ2-7, is DGGITQSPKYLFRKEGQNVTLSCEQNLNHDAMYWYRQDPGQGLRLIYYSQIVNDFQKGDIAEGYSVSREKKESFPLTVTSAQKNPTAFYLCASSPRTGLYEQYFGPGTRLTVT.

The CDR3 nucleotides are TGTGCCAGTAGTATAGAACTCCAGGGCCCCTACGAGCAGTACTTC. Translating it yields CASSIELQGPYEQYF. The gene calls are TRBV19 and TRBJ2-7, with D possibly being TRBD1 (5 bases). V was cut by 0 bases and J by 2 bases, with 11 bases left in between. Looked up from germline, CDR1 is LNHDA and CDR2 is SQIVND (reference sequence). CDR3 length: 15 amino acids.

V is TRBV3-1 (or the pseudogene TRBV3-2) and J is TRBJ2-3; D possibly corresponds to TRBD2 (5 bases). Per the germline V gene, CDR1 is LGHDT and CDR2 is YNNKEL (reference sequence). The CDR3 contains 16 residues. The V and J ends lost 1 base and 2 bases respectively, with 13 bases between them. The CDR3 sequence: CASSQVGAVITDTQYF. The CDR3 coding sequence is TGTGCCAGCAGCCAAGTTGGAGCGGTAATCACAGATACGCAGTATTTT.

The chain has TRBV2 and TRBJ1-5, with 7 bases identical to TRBD1. The germline gives CDR1 SNHLY, CDR2 FYNNEI. The CDR3 loop spans 15 amino acids. J was trimmed by 7 bases and V by 2 bases; bases with no gene match: 8. The CDR3 is CASSEWAGGNQPQHF. CDR3 nucleotides: TGTGCCAGCAGTGAATGGGCAGGGGGAAACCAGCCCCAGCATTTT.

The J gene is TRBJ2-5, the V gene TRBV30; a possible D gene is TRBD2 (5 bases). Germline CDR1 and CDR2: GTSNPN and SVGIG (reference sequence). The CDR3 totals 12 residues. V was trimmed by 4 bases and J by 7 bases, leaving 13 bases between them. The CDR3 DNA follows: TGTGCCTGGACAGCTGCGGGCGTGACCCAGTACTTC. Encoded protein: CAWTAAGVTQYF.

J is TRBJ2-1 and V is TRBV5-1; 9 bases line up with TRBD1. V shed 3 bases and J 7 bases; nucleotides not matched to a gene: 14. Germline CDR1 reads SGHRS; CDR2 reads YFSETQ. The CDR3 sequence is 17 residues long. The CDR3 DNA follows: TGCGCCAGCAGCTCAGACAACCGGGACAGGGTATTGAATGAGCAGTTCTTC. It specifies CASSSDNRDRVLNEQFF.

This clone came up a few times. J is TRBJ2-3 and V is TRBV5-1, with 7 bases identical to TRBD2. This CDR3 region has 16 residues. Germline assignment: CDR1 SGHRS and CDR2 YFSETQ. The V gene end was trimmed by 4 bases and the J gene end by 6 bases; junction bases not matched to a gene: 14. The CDR3: CASSPLISGTTDTQYF. CDR3 nucleotide sequence: TGCGCCAGCAGCCCACTTATTAGTGGGACTACCGATACGCAGTATTTT. The full variable domain, its missing parts supplied by reference TRBV5-1 and TRBJ2-3, is KAGVTQTPRYLIKTRGQQVTLSCSPISGHRSVSWYQQTPGQGLQFLFEYFSETQRNKGNFPGRFSGRQFSNSRSEMNVSTLELGDSALYLCASSPLISGTTDTQYFGPGTRLTVL.

The table lists this clone with a count of one. The rearrangement joins TRBV5-6 to TRBJ2-1; 8 nucleotides line up with TRBD2. Losses at the gene ends were 3 bases for V and 5 bases for J; bases not matched to a gene: 16. The CDR3 is 18 residues long. Germline assignment: CDR1 SGHDT and CDR2 YYEEEE. CDR3 amino acids: CASSSVPYGRALNNEQFF. CDR3 nucleotide sequence: TGTGCCAGCAGCTCCGTTCCCTACGGGAGGGCCCTAAACAATGAGCAGTTCTTC.

The chain has TRBV7-9 and TRBJ2-3; perhaps TRBD1 as D (6 bases). The CDR3 is 16 amino acids. Germline loops: CDR1 SEHNR, CDR2 FQNEAQ (reference sequence). V lost 2 bases and J lost 4, with 16 bases in between. CDR3 nucleotides: TGTGCCAGCAGCTTAATGGGGGCTTCCATCCCAGATACGCAGTATTTT. This codes for CASSLMGASIPDTQYF. The full variable domain, in which reference TRBV7-9 and TRBJ2-3 provide the parts outside the CDR3, is DTGVSQNPRHKITKRGQNVTFRCDPISEHNRLYWYRQTLGQGPEFLTYFQNEAQLEKSRLLSDRFSAERPKGSFSTLEIQRTEQGDSAMYLCASSLMGASIPDTQYFGPGTRLTVL.

The V and J genes are TRBV28 and TRBJ1-2; 9 positions match TRBD1. This CDR3 contains 15 residues. The J segment lost 0 bases and the V segment lost 11 bases, leaving 10 bases of the junction unmatched. Germline loops: CDR1 MDHEN, CDR2 SYDVKM. This CDR3 reads CALRGTGKANYGYTF. The CDR3 DNA is TGTGCCCTAAGAGGGACAGGGAAGGCTAACTATGGCTACACCTTC.

The genes are TRBV28 and TRBJ2-7; the match to TRBD1 covers 7 bases. This CDR3 spans 15 amino acids. V trimming: 9 bases; J trimming: 4 bases; junction bases outside the gene matches: 15. From germline, CDR1 is MDHEN and CDR2 SYDVKM. The CDR3 sequence is CASDSATGLWYEQYF. The CDR3, as DNA: TGTGCCAGTGATTCCGCGACAGGGTTATGGTACGAGCAGTACTTC.

V gene TRBV28 combines with J gene TRBJ2-2; D gene uncertain. Trimming pared 8 bases from V and 5 bases from J, leaving 9 bases between. The CDR3 is 12 amino acids. The germline gives CDR1 MDHEN, CDR2 SYDVKM. CDR3 residues: CASSTRTGELFF. CDR3 nucleotides: TGTGCCAGCTCGACGAGGACCGGGGAGCTGTTTTTT.

V usage is TRBV28 and J usage is TRBJ2-3; 12 bases match TRBD2. J was trimmed by 8 bases and V by 5 bases; bases with no gene match: 8. Germline values: CDR1 MDHEN, CDR2 SYDVKM. This CDR3 is 15 amino acids long. In DNA, the CDR3 is TGTGCCAGCAGTCTCATGACTAGCGGGAGTGGTACGCAGTATTTT. Translation: CASSLMTSGSGTQYF. Looking up the rest from reference TRBV28 and TRBJ2-3 gives the full variable domain: DVKVTQSSRYLVKRTGEKVFLECVQDMDHENMFWYRQDPGLGLRLIYFSYDVKMKEKGDIPEGYSVSREKKERFSLILESASTNQTSMYLCASSLMTSGSGTQYFGPGTRLTVL.

The chain couples TRBV2 to TRBJ2-5, with 12 bases identical to TRBD2. The junction had 9 bases not matched to a gene; V was cut back by 4 bases and J by 3 bases. CDR1 is SNHLY, CDR2 FYNNEI, per germline. The CDR3 runs to 17 residues. As DNA, the CDR3 is TGTGCCAGCAGTGCTAGCGGGAGGGCAGGAGGGAAAGAGACCCAGTACTTC. It specifies CASSASGRAGGKETQYF.

The rearrangement links TRBV10-2 to TRBJ2-1, with 10 bases lining up with TRBD2. CDR1 is WSHSY, CDR2 SAAADI, per germline. Trimming cost V 5 bases and J 8 bases; bases outside gene matches: 3. The CDR3 contains 13 residues. The CDR3 region is CASSLAGVHEQFF. As DNA, the CDR3 is TGCGCCAGCAGTCTAGCGGGAGTTCATGAGCAGTTCTTC.

About this clone itself: The junction differs from germline at one of its ends, possibly a read error. This chain uses TRBV30 with TRBJ2-1, with D hard to call. This CDR3 is 10 amino acids long. Looked up from germline, CDR1 is GTSNPN and CDR2 is SVGIG (reference sequence). The CDR3 spells CACSSNEQFF. As DNA, the CDR3 is TGTGCCTGTTCCTCCAATGAGCAGTTCTTC.

The J gene is TRBJ1-5, the V gene TRBV27; TRBD1 matches at 9 bases. V gave up 6 bases and J gave up 3 bases; unmatched junction bases: 3. The CDR3 runs 14 residues. Germline CDR1 and CDR2: MNHEY and SMNVEV (reference sequence). The CDR3 nucleotides read TGTGCCAGCAGGGGACAGGGAATCAATCAGCCCCAGCATTTT. Protein product: CASRGQGINQPQHF.

The V gene is TRBV13, the J gene TRBJ2-7, with 9 bases identical to TRBD2. V lost 5 bases to trimming and J lost 2 bases; unmatched junction nucleotides: 7. The CDR3 has 15 amino acids. Germline V lookup: CDR1 PRHDT, CDR2 FYEKMQ (reference sequence). CDR3 coding DNA: TGTGCCAGCAGCCAGACTAGCGGTCAGACCTACGAGCAGTACTTC. This gives the protein CASSQTSGQTYEQYF.

The chain employs TRBV25-1 and TRBJ2-7; a possible D gene is TRBD2 (5 bases). The CDR3 runs 13 residues. Trimming shortened V by 5 bases and J by 2 bases, and 10 bases separated the two germline ends. Germline values: CDR1 MGHDK, CDR2 SYGVNS. CDR3 coding DNA: TGTGCCAGCAGTTATCCGGGGACCTACGAGCAGTACTTC. Encoded protein: CASSYPGTYEQYF.

The V and J genes are TRBV10-3 and TRBJ2-3, with 8 nucleotides matching TRBD2. Germline CDR1 is ENHRY and CDR2 is SYGVKD. The CDR3 is 14 residues long. V shed 4 bases, J shed 5 bases, and the junction held 5 bases outside the gene matches. CDR3 nucleotide sequence: TGTGCCATCAGTGGGACGGCGGGAGGAGATACGCAGTATTTT. This encodes CAISGTAGGDTQYF.

The gene calls are TRBV6-5 and TRBJ1-4; 8 positions agree with TRBD1. The germline CDR1 and CDR2 sequences are MNHEY and SVGAGI. This CDR3 contains 15 residues. The ends lost 6 bases at V and 3 bases at J; junction bases unmatched: 6. CDR3 region: CASSTDRGSNEKLFF. The CDR3 nucleotides read TGTGCCAGCAGCACCGACAGGGGTTCTAATGAAAAACTGTTTTTT.

The V gene is TRBV9, the J gene TRBJ2-7; 11 bases are shared with TRBD2. CDR1 is SGDLS and CDR2 is YYNGEE in the germline V gene. This CDR3 has 15 amino acids. V gave up 3 bases and J gave up 7 bases; unmatched junction bases: 9. Written as DNA, the CDR3 is TGTGCCAGCAGCGCCAATAGCGGGAGGGCTGAGGAGCAGTACTTC. This translates into CASSANSGRAEEQYF.

The chain has TRBV10-3 and TRBJ1-1, with D unclear. The germline CDR1 and CDR2 sequences are ENHRY and SYGVKD. The CDR3 is made up of 13 amino acids. Deletions cut 2 bases from V and 1 base from J, with 5 bases between. The CDR3 is CAISEGGNTEAFF. CDR3 DNA sequence: TGTGCCATCAGTGAGGGCGGGAACACTGAAGCTTTCTTT.

V is TRBV9 and J is TRBJ2-1, with TRBD2 matching over 14 bases. The CDR3 runs to 16 residues. The trim removed 0 bases at V and 8 bases at J, leaving 4 bases unmatched. Germline V gene data show CDR1 as SGDLS and CDR2 as YYNGEE. The DNA for the CDR3 is TGTGCCAGCAGCGTAGCTGGACTAGCGGGAGGCGATGAGCAGTTCTTC. This encodes CASSVAGLAGGDEQFF.

The chain links TRBV28 to TRBJ2-1; 13 positions match TRBD2. The CDR3 runs to 19 residues. With V trimmed by 1 base and J by 1 base, 7 bases remained unmatched. Per the germline V gene, CDR1 is MDHEN and CDR2 is SYDVKM. The CDR3: CASSLSTSGRAGSYNEQFF. The DNA for the CDR3 is TGTGCCAGCAGTTTATCAACTAGCGGGAGGGCCGGATCCTACAATGAGCAGTTCTTC.

This clone was observed a single time. The J gene is TRBJ2-7, the V gene TRBV10-3, with TRBD1 matching 7 bases. Germline-derived CDR1 and CDR2 are ENHRY and SYGVKD. V lost 5 bases, J lost 5 bases, and 3 bases stayed unmatched. CDR3 length equals 12 residues. The CDR3 is CAISRQGNEQYF. The CDR3 DNA follows: TGTGCCATCAGTCGACAGGGCAACGAGCAGTACTTC.